This TCR beta chain was obtained from a study of blood T cell repertoires in COVID-19. Study details: The study drew acute and convalescent COVID-19 samples from the United States, Italy and Spain.

The method was immunoSEQ multiplex PCR; TCRdb's version includes in-frame clones alone and lacks a portion of them. The sample shows a few hundred thousand clones, roughly 80% of them seen only once. Trimming at V came to 5 bases and at J to 6 bases, leaving 10 bases not matched to a gene. The CDR3 length is 15 residues. Germline assignment: CDR1 PRHDT and CDR2 FYEKMQ (reference sequence). The clonotype was recovered from a woman aged 45-59 years who had recovered from COVID-19. The material sequenced was PBMCs or T cells enriched from blood (not recorded which). The chain employs TRBV13 and TRBJ1-2; the match to TRBD1 covers 9 bases. The CDR3 DNA reads as TGTGCCAGCAGCGGAGGAAGGGACAGGGCCAATGGCTACACCTTC. Amino acid sequence: CASSGGRDRANGYTF. Full variable domain (rest looked up from reference TRBV13 and TRBJ1-2): AAGVIQSPRHLIKEKRETATLKCYPIPRHDTVYWYQQGPGQDPQFLISFYEKMQSDKGSIPDRFSAQQFSDYHSELNMSSLELGDSALYFCASSGGRDRANGYTFGSGTRLTVV.